This T cell receptor (beta chain) was profiled in a study of CD8 T cells in Susac syndrome. Peripheral blood CD8+ and CD4+ T cells were profiled by TCR beta sequencing. CDR1 and CDR2 from the germline V gene are MDHEN and SYDVKM. Trimming at V came to 5 bases and at J to 2 bases, leaving 6 bases not matched to a gene. This CDR3 region has 16 residues. RNA was extracted with the RNeasy kit, and a quantity of roughly 0.45 to 1 ug was reverse transcribed using random hexamers. TCRdb itself ran the immunoSEQ multiplex PCR reads through MiXCR, one entry per CDR3 protein. Of roughly 130,000 distinct CDR3 sequences listed, 85% to 95% were seen once; the top ten hold over 0.1%.

The sample taken for sequencing was CD4+ T cells from PBMCs. The V call is TRBV28, the J call TRBJ2-3, with 11 bases identical to TRBD2. The TCR sequence derives from a human donor with multiple sclerosis. CDR3 DNA: TGTGCCAGCAGTCCCCAGACTAGCGGGACCACAGATACGCAGTATTTT. It translates to CASSPQTSGTTDTQYF.